This T cell receptor (beta chain) stems from a study of beta chain features in type 1 diabetes (dated 2018 in TCRdb). For context, the study as a whole: No differences in mean age, gender distribution, total cell number or subset yield were found between patients and healthy donors. A total of 85 million to 110 million sorted cells were examined across all samples, and RNA yield correlated strongly with the number of cells per subset. In the study, recently diagnosed type 1 diabetes patients and matched healthy donors were compared on the TCRB repertoires of their sorted circulating CD4+ T cell subsets. Regulatory and stem cell-like memory subsets were obtained from only 8 patients and roughly 8 healthy donors, while naive and central memory subsets were obtained from all 30 or so donors.

Turning to this clone: It has no known antigen specificity. Base qualities are missing; no much larger clone stands one base away.

The entire isolated RNA was reverse transcribed using the High Capacity cDNA Reverse Transcription Kit, and thus expressed TCRB transcripts were sequenced. Deep immunoSEQ sequencing was performed on naive, central memory and regulatory T cell samples, with an average of roughly 4 million total reads per sample. After sorted cells were lysed in RLT buffer, RNA was extracted with DNase-treated RNeasy Micro or Mini kits, with the choice depending on cell number. To prevent cross-contamination, every cell subset was processed on its own, while patient and healthy donor samples were processed together. Using the immunoSEQ multiplex PCR, TCRB sequences were amplified from cDNA into 87-bp fragments spanning the CDR3 region. Sequencing of the amplicons was performed on the Illumina HiSeq platform. The authors' analysis ran thus. PCR bias was corrected computationally using synthetic template baselines, and reads within Hamming distance 2 were collapsed, with unmergeable singletons discarded. By aligning reads against IMGT, V, D and J genes, CDR3 length, and insertions or deletions at six rearrangement sites were assigned. Within each subset, clonotype counts were normalized to the number of sorted cells before true diversity and Gini coefficients were calculated with the tcR R package. The overlap coefficient, calculated on TCRB nucleotide sequences, was used to quantify repertoire sharing. Imported from immuneACCESS, the table was reduced by TCRdb to in-frame sequences with V and J called. These copies leave out some clones; in studies compared against another copy, an unresolved V gene accounts for under half, and the cause of the remainder is not known. V, J and clone size are taken as reported in that table, and D and trimming were inferred from the DNA itself. This sample holds some 160,000 clones; around 8.4% were observed only once. The top ten clones comprise about 0.5% of the sample.

From each donor, a single peripheral blood sample of around 120 mL on average was drawn into heparinised tubes. A BD FACSAria II and a panel including CD45RO, CCR7, CD25, CD127, CD95 and CD27 were used to sort naive, central memory, regulatory and stem cell-like memory CD4+ T cells. A purity above 95% was achieved for all sorted populations. PBMCs were separated immediately by Lymphoprep density gradient centrifugation and were stained directly, without being cultured. So that batch effects would be minimized, each experiment stained and sorted samples in pairs, pairing one healthy donor with one patient. What the research found in general, with its limitations: At VDJ recombination sites, patients with type 1 diabetes made fewer insertions and deleted more nucleotides, a pattern implying thymic rearrangement abnormalities. Type 1 diabetes patients showed a moderate but significant shortening of TCRB CDR3 length in all four CD4+ subsets. PCR may preferentially amplify shorter templates, but because patient and control samples were amplified and corrected together, any resulting skew would affect both groups equally. HLA sub-analyses involved small numbers of individuals, so any influence of HLA type on TCRB rearrangement remained unresolved. Because cDNA was sequenced instead of genomic DNA, highly expressing activated cells could be over-represented, though the groups showed no difference in activation or CD3 levels. Naive, central memory and regulatory TCRB repertoires appeared more similar among patients than among healthy donors.

The CDR3 sequence holds 14 residues, the cysteine and phenylalanine included. The retained sequence is limited to the CDR3, 42 bases, with the frame set at the first base. The junction shows trimming of 4 bases on V and 4 bases on J, plus 11 bases between the germline ends. CDR1 and CDR2 are drawn from the germline V gene: SGHRS, YFSETQ. This sequence originates from a woman under 30 with type 1 diabetes. Sequenced sample: central memory CD4+ T cells from blood. The chain is assembled from TRBV5-1 and TRBJ2-2, with a tentative D gene TRBD1 over 5 matching bases. The DNA sequence follows: TGCGCCAGCAGCGAAGGGGTGGGCACCGGGGAGCTGTTTTTT. It translates as CASSEGVGTGELFF.